The 25 T cell receptor beta chains listed next were all sequenced from one sample in a study of T cell clones after liver transplantation. Profiled with immunoSEQ multiplex PCR; TCRdb holds only in-frame clones, not every one. The profile shows tens of thousands of clones, over 60% of them singletons. This specimen consisted of CD4+ T cells from blood, obtained at the 22-month timepoint. The receptors derive from a human patient who received a liver transplant. The T cells may come from the graft donor.

The chain combines TRBV19 with TRBJ2-1, with TRBD2 as a possible D gene (6 bases). This CDR3 region has 13 residues. Trimming stripped 6 bases from V and 6 bases from J, with 12 bases between. Germline V gene sequence: CDR1 LNHDA, CDR2 SQIVND (reference sequence). In DNA, the CDR3 is TGTGCCAGTAGGGGGGGAGTTGGCAATGAGCAGTTCTTC. Translating gives CASRGGVGNEQFF.

This chain's CDR3 is CAISEAGNNEQYF. The DNA of the CDR3 is TGTGCCATCAGTGAAGCGGGGAACAACGAGCAGTACTTC. J is TRBJ2-7 and V is TRBV10-3; 7 bases fit TRBD2. CDR3 length: 13 amino acids. The trim removed 3 bases at V and 5 bases at J, leaving 4 bases unmatched. Germline V CDR1 and CDR2: ENHRY, SYGVKD.

The V and J genes are TRBV21-1 and TRBJ1-1; TRBD1 was called by the table and not checked on the DNA. TRBV21-1 is listed as a pseudogene. CDR3 length: 12 residues. The CDR3 protein is CASTAGDREAFF. DNA of the CDR3: TGTGCCAGCACCGCGGGGGACAGGGAAGCTTTCTTT.

The J gene is TRBJ2-7, the V gene TRBV30, with 8 nucleotides matching TRBD1. V gave up 1 base and J gave up 3 bases; unmatched junction bases: 5. This CDR3 spans 14 amino acids. From germline, CDR1 is GTSNPN and CDR2 SVGIG (reference sequence). The CDR3 loop is CAWSGTGSGYEQYF. DNA for the CDR3: TGTGCCTGGAGTGGGACAGGGTCGGGCTACGAGCAGTACTTC.

This clone has just one count. V usage is TRBV7-3 and J usage is TRBJ1-6; TRBD1 matches 7 bases. CDR3 length: 14 residues. After removal of 3 bases from V and 7 bases from J, the junction contained 3 bases not matched to a gene. Per germline, CDR1 SGHTA and CDR2 FQGTGA. CDR3 amino acids: CASSLTGRNSPLHF. In nucleotides, the CDR3 is TGTGCCAGCAGCTTGACAGGGAGGAATTCACCCCTCCACTTT.

The chain links TRBV9 to TRBJ1-1, with 10 bases identical to TRBD1. V shed 1 base, J shed 5 bases, and the junction held 5 bases outside the gene matches. Per germline, CDR1 SGDLS and CDR2 YYNGEE. The CDR3 consists of 15 residues. The CDR3 DNA sequence: TGTGCCAGCAGCGTAAAAGGGGACAGGGGAACTGAAGCTTTCTTT. The encoded protein is CASSVKGDRGTEAFF.

The chain joins TRBV27 to TRBJ1-5; D is unclear. In germline, CDR1 is MNHEY, CDR2 SMNVEV (reference sequence). Trimming cost V 5 bases and J 11 bases, with 16 bases left between them. The CDR3 covers 13 residues. The chain's CDR3 is CASSPRTREAQHF. The CDR3 DNA reads as TGTGCCAGCAGTCCCAGGACGAGAGAAGCCCAGCATTTT.

The J gene is TRBJ1-2, the V gene TRBV13; 7 bases are shared with TRBD1. The CDR3 consists of 13 residues. The germline gives CDR1 PRHDT, CDR2 FYEKMQ (reference sequence). The junction had 8 bases not matched to a gene; V was cut back by 5 bases and J by 8 bases. The CDR3 DNA is TGTGCCAGCAGCCGACAGGGAAGGGACGGCTACACCTTC. Amino acid sequence: CASSRQGRDGYTF.

This chain uses TRBV4-2 with TRBJ2-3; the match to TRBD2 covers 11 bases. V dropped 2 bases and J dropped 2; count of bases not matched to a gene: 6. Per germline, CDR1 LGHNA and CDR2 YNFKEQ. This CDR3 spans 17 amino acids. DNA of the CDR3: TGTGCCAGCAGCCAAACCCTAGCGGGGGGACTCACAGATACGCAGTATTTT. This sequence encodes CASSQTLAGGLTDTQYF.

V gene TRBV18 combines with J gene TRBJ2-3; TRBD2 matches 10 bases. V trimming: 0 bases; J trimming: 4 bases; junction bases outside the gene matches: 7. Germline assignment: CDR1 KGHSH and CDR2 LQKENI. The length of the CDR3 is 17 residues. CDR3 bases: TGTGCCAGCTCACCACCTCTTACTAGCGGGGACTCAGATACGCAGTATTTT. Protein sequence: CASSPPLTSGDSDTQYF.

Only a few counts were recorded for this clone. This chain joins TRBV6-5 and TRBJ2-1; D not certain. The V gene lost 6 bases and the J gene lost 5 bases, with 5 bases spanning the gap. Germline V gene data show CDR1 as MNHEY and CDR2 as SVGAGI. The CDR3 length is 11 residues. The CDR3 region has the DNA TGTGCCAGCAGGATTGACAATGAGCAGTTCTTC. As protein: CASRIDNEQFF.

This chain joins TRBV30 and TRBJ1-5; tentative D call: TRBD1 (5 bases). The germline V and J ends were trimmed by 4 bases and 1 base, with 8 bases remaining between them. The CDR3 is made up of 13 amino acids. The germline V gene encodes CDR1 GTSNPN and CDR2 SVGIG (reference sequence). The DNA for the CDR3 is TGTGCCTGGAAAGGGGACAGCAATCAGCCCCAGCATTTT. It codes for CAWKGDSNQPQHF.

V is TRBV5-1 and J is TRBJ2-3; D not resolved. Trimming left V 0 bases short and J 5 bases short, with 13 bases between. CDR1 and CDR2 from the germline V gene are SGHRS and YFSETQ. CDR3 length equals 15 residues. The CDR3 loop reads CASSLGRQTKDTQYF. CDR3 bases: TGCGCCAGCAGCTTGGGCCGGCAAACTAAAGATACGCAGTATTTT.

The chain couples TRBV5-6 to TRBJ1-5; possibly TRBD1 for D (5 bases). The CDR3 loop spans 12 amino acids. Trimming cost V 4 bases and J 5 bases, with 7 bases left between them. The germline CDR1 and CDR2 sequences are SGHDT and YYEEEE. The CDR3 DNA follows: TGTGCCAGCAGCGCCAGGGATCAGCCCCAGCATTTT. Translated, it gives CASSARDQPQHF.

V usage is TRBV7-2 and J usage is TRBJ1-1, with a weak D call TRBD1 (5 bases). Per germline, CDR1 SGHTA and CDR2 FQGNSA. V shed 4 bases and J shed 2 bases, with 8 bases lying between them. This CDR3 comprises 13 residues. DNA for the CDR3: TGTGCCAGCAGCTACGACAGAAACACTGAAGCTTTCTTT. Amino acid sequence: CASSYDRNTEAFF.

The V gene is TRBV7-2, the J gene TRBJ1-1; 8 nucleotides match TRBD1. The ends lost 5 bases at V and 5 bases at J; junction bases unmatched: 7. Germline loops: CDR1 SGHTA, CDR2 FQGNSA. The CDR3 covers 14 residues. The CDR3 here is CASSADRVRTEAFF. As DNA, the CDR3 is TGTGCCAGCAGCGCGGACAGGGTGAGGACTGAAGCTTTCTTT.

This sequence joins TRBV27 and TRBJ2-7; TRBD1 agrees at 9 bases. The CDR3 consists of 13 residues. Germline trimming cut 8 bases from V and 4 bases from J; bases unmatched to any gene: 6. Germline V gene lookup returns CDR1 MNHEY and CDR2 SMNVEV (reference sequence). CDR3 DNA sequence: TGTGCCAGCTCAAGACAGGGGGGATACGAGCAGTACTTC. Its translation is CASSRQGGYEQYF.

This clone was seen just once. This chain uses TRBV19 with TRBJ1-5, with D unclear. The germline V gene has CDR1 LNHDA and CDR2 SQIVND (reference sequence). V was shortened by 0 bases and J by 2 bases, with 5 bases between the two germline ends. The CDR3 is 14 amino acids. CDR3 loop: CASSIDRGNQPQHF. The CDR3 nucleotides are TGTGCCAGTAGTATAGATCGAGGCAATCAGCCCCAGCATTTT. The entire variable domain, with the rest obtained from reference TRBV19 and TRBJ1-5, is as follows: DGGITQSPKYLFRKEGQNVTLSCEQNLNHDAMYWYRQDPGQGLRLIYYSQIVNDFQKGDIAEGYSVSREKKESFPLTVTSAQKNPTAFYLCASSIDRGNQPQHFGDGTRLSIL.

This clone was picked up a small number of times. The chain carries TRBV7-9 and TRBJ2-7, with TRBD2 as a possible D gene (5 bases). This CDR3 has 16 residues. Trimming took 5 bases from V and 5 from J, leaving 22 bases between them. Germline lookup yields CDR1 SEHNR and CDR2 FQNEAQ (reference sequence). The CDR3 nucleotides read TGTGCCAGCAGCAGCGGCTTGCGGATCCGTGGGGACGAGCAGTACTTC. It codes for CASSSGLRIRGDEQYF.

This clone was detected only once. The chain recombines TRBV7-9 with TRBJ1-3; maybe TRBD1 (5 bases). Germline values: CDR1 SEHNR, CDR2 FQNEAQ (reference sequence). Trimming took 5 bases from V and 3 from J, leaving 17 bases between them. The CDR3 totals 16 residues. Here the CDR3 DNA reads TGTGCCAGCAGCCCAGGTACAGGCGAGGTTGGAAACACCATATATTTT. It translates to CASSPGTGEVGNTIYF.

This chain links TRBV11-3 with TRBJ2-1; 8 bases are a match to TRBD1. CDR1 SGHNT and CDR2 YENEEA come from the germline V gene. The V and J ends lost 5 bases and 6 bases, in that order; junction bases with no gene match: 6. This CDR3 is built from 14 residues. CDR3 loop: CASSPQTGVNEQFF. The CDR3 region has the DNA TGTGCCAGCAGCCCTCAGACAGGGGTCAATGAGCAGTTCTTC.

The rearrangement joins TRBV21-1 to TRBJ2-7. TRBV21-1 is labeled a pseudogene. The CDR3 loop spans 16 amino acids. In nucleotides, the CDR3 is TGTGCCAGCAGCAAATGCGTCGGGGGACACTCCTACGAGCAGTACTTC. Translation gives CASSKCVGGHSYEQYF.

The chain recombines TRBV7-8 with TRBJ1-1; D remains ambiguous. Trimming pared 5 bases from V and 0 bases from J, leaving 13 bases between. The length of the CDR3 is 15 residues. Germline assignment: CDR1 SGHVS and CDR2 FQNEAQ. The DNA for the CDR3 is TGTGCCAGCAGCCGGGGTACAGAGGTGAACACTGAAGCTTTCTTT. Its protein is CASSRGTEVNTEAFF.

This rearrangement joins TRBV6-1 to TRBJ2-7; 9 nucleotides agree with TRBD1. V was pared by 7 bases and J by 2 bases, with 6 bases of the junction left unmatched. The germline V gene encodes CDR1 MNHNS and CDR2 SASEGT. The CDR3 consists of 14 residues. The CDR3 here is CASTSTGGAYEQYF. CDR3 DNA sequence: TGTGCCAGCACTTCGACAGGGGGGGCCTACGAGCAGTACTTC.

The rearrangement links TRBV7-2 to TRBJ2-7; D possibly corresponds to TRBD2 (6 bases). The germline CDR1 and CDR2 sequences are SGHTA and FQGNSA. The V and J ends lost 6 bases and 0 bases respectively, with 18 bases between them. The CDR3 is 16 residues long. CDR3 in amino acids: CASSPNGGASSYEQYF. The CDR3 DNA reads as TGTGCCAGCAGTCCAAACGGCGGGGCGAGCTCCTACGAGCAGTACTTC.